This T cell receptor beta chain was documented in a study of graft-versus-host responses after intestinal transplantation. Study details: Multivisceral, liver-intestinal, or isolated intestinal transplants were performed in recipients. General study findings and limits: GvH clonotypes were identified within recipient marrow, with a subset emerging first in ileum or blood.

Profiling relied on immunoSEQ multiplex PCR, and the TCRdb table lists in-frame clones only, not all of them. The table has approximately 89,000 clones, 85% to 95% seen once. The CDR3 has 15 residues. Looked up from germline, CDR1 is MNHNS and CDR2 is SASEGT. Trimming at V came to 5 bases and at J to 0 bases, leaving 3 bases not matched to a gene. Details on this clone: Its specificity is not known.

The genes are TRBV6-1 and TRBJ2-7, with 11 bases identical to TRBD1. Sample: unstimulated CD8+ T cells sorted from spleen or lymph node cells, taken before transplant. This TCR derives from a human donor who was the organ donor for an intestinal transplant. This CDR3 reads CASSIGTGGSYEQYF. The CDR3 DNA follows: TGTGCCAGCAGTATCGGGACAGGGGGCTCCTACGAGCAGTACTTC.